Below are 14 T cell receptor beta chains sequenced from a single sample in a study of glioma-infiltrating T cells (TCRdb year 2016). The instrument given in TCRdb is Illumina MiSeq. The iRepertoire nested amplicon-rescue multiplex PCR (arm-PCR) platform was used to amplify TCR alpha and beta CDR3 regions from RNA. TCRdb took the public reads, trimmed them with fastp at Q25, ran MiXCR for clone calling and kept in-frame beta chains. Each CDR3 protein gets just one entry, which takes the most common genes and DNA from the rows behind it. A total of 90,000 to 100,000 distinct CDR3 sequences appear in this sample, approximately 42% of them only once. 35% to 45% of the sample belongs to the ten largest clones. The sequenced sample consisted of glioma tissue, nonneoplastic brain tissue, or PBMCs (not recorded which). The receptor source for this set is a human donor with low-grade glioma or glioblastoma, undergoing nonglioma brain surgery, or in good health (not recorded which).

This clonotype was observed many times. V is TRBV3-1 and J is TRBJ2-7; 13 bases map to TRBD2. The CDR3 consists of 15 residues. The germline gives CDR1 LGHDT, CDR2 YNNKEL (reference sequence). J gave up 6 bases and V 9 bases, and 11 bases lay outside the gene matches. In DNA form, the CDR3 reads TGTGCCAGTCGACGGGGACTAGCGGGGTTTTTCGAGCAGTACTTC. As protein: CASRRGLAGFFEQYF.

Ten or more counts support this clonotype. This chain links TRBV4-2 with TRBJ1-2; 12 positions agree with TRBD1. The V and J ends lost 8 bases and 5 bases, in that order; junction bases with no gene match: 3. This CDR3 is 13 amino acids long. CDR1 is LGHNA, CDR2 YNFKEQ, per germline. CDR3 region: CASGTGGGYGYTF. CDR3 DNA: TGTGCCAGCGGGACAGGGGGCGGGTATGGCTACACCTTC.

The sample holds many counts of this clonotype. The gene calls are TRBV19 and TRBJ2-2, with a tentative D call TRBD1 (6 bases). This CDR3 has 15 amino acids. Germline CDR1 LNHDA, CDR2 SQIVND (reference sequence). V lost 1 base, J lost 6 bases, and 12 bases lay in between. CDR3 sequence: CASSIVLGASGELFF. CDR3 coding DNA: TGTGCCAGTAGTATAGTTCTGGGGGCCTCCGGGGAGCTGTTTTTT.

Concerning this clonotype: This is likely a read error, given that the CDR3 carries no conserved phenylalanine or tryptophan at its end. The genes are TRBV20-1 and TRBJ2-1; no clear D gene. The CDR3 loop spans 13 amino acids. Trimming left V 6 bases short and J 8 bases short, with 17 bases between. Germline loops: CDR1 DFQATT, CDR2 SNEGSKA (reference sequence). The CDR3 region has the DNA TGCAGTGCAAATACAAAGGGATCCGATGAGCAGTTCCTC. Translated: CSANTKGSDEQFL.

This clonotype was counted ten times or more. V and J are TRBV5-1 and TRBJ2-3, with 12 bases identical to TRBD1. The germline CDR1 and CDR2 sequences are SGHRS and YFSETQ. With 4 bases clipped from V and 2 bases from J, the junction kept 5 bases outside the gene matches. This CDR3 contains 16 residues. CDR3 coding DNA: TGCGCCAGCAGCCTCGGGACAGGGGGCCACACAGATACGCAGTATTTT. Protein: CASSLGTGGHTDTQYF. The full variable domain, rest sourced from reference TRBV5-1 and TRBJ2-3, is KAGVTQTPRYLIKTRGQQVTLSCSPISGHRSVSWYQQTPGQGLQFLFEYFSETQRNKGNFPGRFSGRQFSNSRSEMNVSTLELGDSALYLCASSLGTGGHTDTQYFGPGTRLTVL.

The chain has TRBV20-1 and TRBJ2-7, with 8 nucleotides matching TRBD1. The germline gives CDR1 DFQATT, CDR2 SNEGSKA (reference sequence). Losses at the gene ends were 2 bases for V and 6 bases for J; bases not matched to a gene: 15. This CDR3 comprises 16 residues. The CDR3 loop is CSARLGRGRTGSEQYF. For the CDR3, the DNA is TGCAGTGCTAGATTAGGGCGTGGCAGGACAGGGTCCGAGCAGTACTTC.

This clonotype was counted many times. This rearrangement joins TRBV5-5 to TRBJ2-1; D uncertain. This CDR3 is 16 amino acids long. CDR1 SGHKS and CDR2 YYEKEE come from the germline V gene (reference sequence). V gave up 0 bases and J gave up 0 bases, with 10 bases separating them. CDR3 amino acids: CASSLGLQSSYNEQFF. The DNA for the CDR3 is TGTGCCAGCAGCTTGGGGCTCCAGAGCTCCTACAATGAGCAGTTCTTC.

This clonotype was counted ten times or more. The chain carries TRBV25-1 and TRBJ2-5; 7 bases agree with TRBD2. Losses at the gene ends were 3 bases for V and 5 bases for J; bases not matched to a gene: 9. This CDR3 spans 15 amino acids. Germline CDR1 and CDR2: MGHDK and SYGVNS. CDR3 residues: CASSESGTKVETQYF. CDR3 nucleotide sequence: TGTGCCAGCAGTGAGTCCGGGACTAAAGTCGAGACCCAGTACTTC.

The rearrangement uses TRBV4-1 and TRBJ2-7; D is perhaps TRBD2 (6 bases). Looked up from germline, CDR1 is MGHRA and CDR2 is YSYEKL. V was cut by 4 bases and J by 1 base, with 14 bases left in between. This CDR3 contains 15 residues. The CDR3 region has the DNA TGCGCCAGCAGCCGAGATACGGAGGGTTCCTACGAGCAGTACTTC. Its protein is CASSRDTEGSYEQYF.

This clonotype showed up many times. J is TRBJ1-4 and V is TRBV4-1; D gene ambiguous. The CDR3 contains 12 residues. Germline CDR1 and CDR2: MGHRA and YSYEKL. With 4 bases removed from V and 3 bases from J, the gap between germline ends came to 3 bases. CDR3 coding DNA: TGCGCCAGCAGCCCTTCTAATGAAAAACTGTTTTTT. Its protein product is CASSPSNEKLFF.

This clonotype was recorded many times. J is TRBJ2-1 and V is TRBV7-8; 8 bases match TRBD2. V lost 7 bases to trimming and J lost 3 bases; unmatched junction nucleotides: 11. This CDR3 region has 16 residues. The V gene's germline CDR1 is SGHVS and CDR2 FQNEAQ. CDR3 in DNA: TGTGCCAGCACCACCCCACGGGGGGGTGGCTACAATGAGCAGTTCTTC. Its translation: CASTTPRGGGYNEQFF.

The gene calls are TRBV6-6 and TRBJ2-5; D is perhaps TRBD1 (5 bases). The CDR3 has 12 amino acids. V shed 5 bases and J shed 5 bases, with 9 bases lying between them. Germline CDR1 reads MNHNY; CDR2 reads SVGAGI (reference sequence). The CDR3 sequence: CASSPGMETQYF. In nucleotides, the CDR3 is TGTGCCAGCAGTCCAGGGATGGAGACCCAGTACTTC.

Of note for this clonotype: A much larger clone differs by one base, so this may be a read error. V and J are TRBV4-2 and TRBJ2-2; 10 nucleotides agree with TRBD2. The germline gives CDR1 LGHNA, CDR2 YNFKEQ. After removal of 3 bases from V and 2 bases from J, the junction contained 6 bases not matched to a gene. The CDR3 is 17 residues long. The CDR3 DNA reads as TGTGCCAGCAGCCAGAAACTAGCGGGACGAAACACCGGGGAGCTGTTTTTT. Amino acid sequence: CASSQKLAGRNTGELFF.

This clonotype was counted many times. The chain joins TRBV20-1 to TRBJ1-3, with 9 bases that match TRBD1. V lost 3 bases to trimming and J lost 4 bases; unmatched junction nucleotides: 4. The V gene's germline CDR1 is DFQATT and CDR2 SNEGSKA (reference sequence). The length of the CDR3 is 14 residues. The CDR3 DNA sequence: TGCAGTGCTAGGGGACAGGGTGCAGGAAACACCATATATTTT. Translation: CSARGQGAGNTIYF.